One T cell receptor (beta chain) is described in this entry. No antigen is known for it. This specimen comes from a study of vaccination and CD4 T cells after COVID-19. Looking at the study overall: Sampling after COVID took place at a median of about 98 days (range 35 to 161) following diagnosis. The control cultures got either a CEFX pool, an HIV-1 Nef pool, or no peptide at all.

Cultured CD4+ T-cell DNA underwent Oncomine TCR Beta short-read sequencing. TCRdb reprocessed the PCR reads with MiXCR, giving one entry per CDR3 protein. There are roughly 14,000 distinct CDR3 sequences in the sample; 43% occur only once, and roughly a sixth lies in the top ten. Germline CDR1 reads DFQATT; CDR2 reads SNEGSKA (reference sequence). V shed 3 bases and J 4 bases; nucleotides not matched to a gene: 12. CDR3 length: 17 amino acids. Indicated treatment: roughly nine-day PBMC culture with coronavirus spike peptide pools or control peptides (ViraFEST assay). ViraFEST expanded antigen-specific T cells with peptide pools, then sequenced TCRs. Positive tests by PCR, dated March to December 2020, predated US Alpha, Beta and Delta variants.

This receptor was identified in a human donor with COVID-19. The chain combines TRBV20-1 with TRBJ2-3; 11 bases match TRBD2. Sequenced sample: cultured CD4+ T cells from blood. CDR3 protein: CSASDGRTSGPSDTQYF. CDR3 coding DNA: TGCAGTGCTAGCGACGGGAGGACTAGCGGGCCCTCAGATACGCAGTATTTT.